The clone carrying this T cell receptor (beta chain) was seen a single time. These data originate in a study of T cell responses to AZD1222 COVID-19 vaccine. Germline CDR1 is SNHLY and CDR2 is FYNNEI. This CDR3 spans 15 amino acids. V was cut by 4 bases and J by 4 bases, with 16 bases left in between. The assay was immunoSEQ multiplex PCR, and TCRdb's table has in-frame clones only and misses some. The repertoire consists of 70,000 to 95,000 clones, with approximately 89% occurring once and the leading ten covering about 2.6%. The chain has TRBV2 and TRBJ1-2; D possibly corresponds to TRBD1 (6 bases). The material was peripheral blood, obtained on day 0 of MenACWY control vaccination. This sequence originates from an adult in good health. As DNA, the CDR3 is TGTGCCAGCAGTGGGCAGGGGACCTCGACCTATGGCTACACCTTC. Amino acids: CASSGQGTSTYGYTF.